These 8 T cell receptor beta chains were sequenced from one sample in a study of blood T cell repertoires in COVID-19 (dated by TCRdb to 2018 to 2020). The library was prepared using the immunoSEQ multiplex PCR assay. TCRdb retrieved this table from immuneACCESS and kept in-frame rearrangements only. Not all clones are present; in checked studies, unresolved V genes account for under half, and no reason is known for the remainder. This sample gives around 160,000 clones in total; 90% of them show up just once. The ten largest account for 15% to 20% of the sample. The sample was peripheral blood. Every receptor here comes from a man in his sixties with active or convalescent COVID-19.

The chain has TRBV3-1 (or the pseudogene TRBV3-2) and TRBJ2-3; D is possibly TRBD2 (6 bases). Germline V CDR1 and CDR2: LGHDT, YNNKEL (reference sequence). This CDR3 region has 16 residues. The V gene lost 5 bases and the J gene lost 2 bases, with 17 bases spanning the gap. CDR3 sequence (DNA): TGTGCCAGCAGCGACTGGGAGGACTACGACACAGATACGCAGTATTTT. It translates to CASSDWEDYDTDTQYF.

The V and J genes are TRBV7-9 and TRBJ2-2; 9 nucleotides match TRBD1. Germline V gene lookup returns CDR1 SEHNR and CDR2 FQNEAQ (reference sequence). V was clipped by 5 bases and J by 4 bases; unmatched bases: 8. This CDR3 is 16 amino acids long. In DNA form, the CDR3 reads TGTGCCAGCAGCCCCCCCGGGACAGGGCTCACCGGGGAGCTGTTTTTT. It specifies CASSPPGTGLTGELFF. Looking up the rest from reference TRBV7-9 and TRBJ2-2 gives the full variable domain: DTGVSQNPRHKITKRGQNVTFRCDPISEHNRLYWYRQTLGQGPEFLTYFQNEAQLEKSRLLSDRFSAERPKGSFSTLEIQRTEQGDSAMYLCASSPPGTGLTGELFFGEGSRLTVL.

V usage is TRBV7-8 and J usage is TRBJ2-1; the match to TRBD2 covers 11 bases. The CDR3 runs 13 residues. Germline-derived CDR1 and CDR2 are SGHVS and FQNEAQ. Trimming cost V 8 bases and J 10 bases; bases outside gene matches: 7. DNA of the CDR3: TGTGCCAGCGCCACTAGCGGGAGAGGAGAGCAGTTCTTC. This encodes CASATSGRGEQFF.

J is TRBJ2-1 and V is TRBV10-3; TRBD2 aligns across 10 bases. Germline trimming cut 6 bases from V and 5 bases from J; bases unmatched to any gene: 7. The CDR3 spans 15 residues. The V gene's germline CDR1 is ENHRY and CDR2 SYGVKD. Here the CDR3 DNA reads TGTGCCATCAGCCAAGGACTAGCGGAGAACAATGAGCAGTTCTTC. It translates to CAISQGLAENNEQFF.

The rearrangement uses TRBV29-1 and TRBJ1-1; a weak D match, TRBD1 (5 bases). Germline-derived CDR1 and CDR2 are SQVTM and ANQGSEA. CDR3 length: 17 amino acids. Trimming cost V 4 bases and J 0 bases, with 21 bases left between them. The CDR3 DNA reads TGCAGCGTTGTTCAGCGGGGCCTACCGGGAATGAACACTGAAGCTTTCTTT. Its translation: CSVVQRGLPGMNTEAFF.

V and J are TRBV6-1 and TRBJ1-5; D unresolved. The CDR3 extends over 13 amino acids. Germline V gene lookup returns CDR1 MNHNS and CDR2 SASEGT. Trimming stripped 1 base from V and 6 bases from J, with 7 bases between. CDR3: CASSEDRGQPQHF. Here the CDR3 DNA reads TGTGCCAGCAGTGAAGACCGCGGTCAGCCCCAGCATTTT.

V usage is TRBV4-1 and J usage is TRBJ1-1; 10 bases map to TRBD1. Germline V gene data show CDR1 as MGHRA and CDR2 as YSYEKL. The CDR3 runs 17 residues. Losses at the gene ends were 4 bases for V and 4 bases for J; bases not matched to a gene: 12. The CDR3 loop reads CASSREDRGQRSTEAFF. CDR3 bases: TGCGCCAGCAGCCGAGAAGACAGGGGGCAGCGGAGCACTGAAGCTTTCTTT.

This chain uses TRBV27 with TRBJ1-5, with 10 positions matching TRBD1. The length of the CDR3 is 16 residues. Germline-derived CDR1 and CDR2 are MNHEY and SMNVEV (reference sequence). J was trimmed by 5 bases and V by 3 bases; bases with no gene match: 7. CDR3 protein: CASSFPGTGVDQPQHF. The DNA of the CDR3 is TGTGCCAGCAGTTTCCCCGGGACAGGGGTCGATCAGCCCCAGCATTTT.